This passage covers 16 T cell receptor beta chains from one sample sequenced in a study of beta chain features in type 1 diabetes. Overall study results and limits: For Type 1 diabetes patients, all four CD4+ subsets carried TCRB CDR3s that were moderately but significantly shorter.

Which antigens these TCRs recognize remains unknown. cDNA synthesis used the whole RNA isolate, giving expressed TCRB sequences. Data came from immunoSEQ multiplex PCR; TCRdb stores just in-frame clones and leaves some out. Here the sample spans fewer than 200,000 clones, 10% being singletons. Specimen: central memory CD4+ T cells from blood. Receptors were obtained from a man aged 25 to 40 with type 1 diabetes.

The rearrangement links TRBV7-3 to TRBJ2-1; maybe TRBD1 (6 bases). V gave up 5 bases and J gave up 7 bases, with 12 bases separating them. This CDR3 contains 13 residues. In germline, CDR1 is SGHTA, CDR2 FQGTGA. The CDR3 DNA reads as TGTGCCAGCAGCCGGACAGTAGAAAATGAGCAGTTCTTC. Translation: CASSRTVENEQFF.

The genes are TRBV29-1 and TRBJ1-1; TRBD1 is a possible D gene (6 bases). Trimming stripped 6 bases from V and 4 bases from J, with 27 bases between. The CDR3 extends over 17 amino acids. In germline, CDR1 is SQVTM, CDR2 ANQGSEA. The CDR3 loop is CSVRGGRDDFWSTEAFF. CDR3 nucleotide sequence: TGCAGCGTAAGGGGGGGGCGAGACGATTTTTGGAGCACTGAAGCTTTCTTT.

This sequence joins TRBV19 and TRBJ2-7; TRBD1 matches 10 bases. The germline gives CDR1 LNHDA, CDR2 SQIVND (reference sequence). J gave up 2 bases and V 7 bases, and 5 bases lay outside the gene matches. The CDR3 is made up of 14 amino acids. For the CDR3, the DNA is TGTGCCAGTACCGGGACAGGGGCCACCTACGAGCAGTACTTC. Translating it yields CASTGTGATYEQYF.

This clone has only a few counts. The chain's CDR3 is CASSYVEGPYEQYF. CDR3 DNA sequence: TGTGCCAGCAGTTATGTCGAGGGTCCCTACGAGCAGTACTTC. This rearrangement joins TRBV28 to TRBJ2-7; D might be TRBD2 (5 bases). Germline V CDR1 and CDR2: MDHEN, SYDVKM. The CDR3 sequence is 14 residues long. The V and J ends lost 4 bases and 2 bases respectively, with 12 bases between them.

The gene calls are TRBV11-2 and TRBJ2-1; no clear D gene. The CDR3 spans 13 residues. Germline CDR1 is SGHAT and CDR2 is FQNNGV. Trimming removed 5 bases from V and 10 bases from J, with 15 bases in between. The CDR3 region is CASSITTAIEQFF. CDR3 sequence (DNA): TGTGCCAGCAGCATAACTACCGCCATAGAGCAGTTCTTC.

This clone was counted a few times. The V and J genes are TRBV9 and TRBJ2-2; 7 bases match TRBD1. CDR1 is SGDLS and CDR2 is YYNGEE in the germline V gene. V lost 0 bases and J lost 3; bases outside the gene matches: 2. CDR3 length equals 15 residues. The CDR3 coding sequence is TGTGCCAGCAGCGTAGCACAGGGGCACACCGGGGAGCTGTTTTTT. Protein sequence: CASSVAQGHTGELFF.

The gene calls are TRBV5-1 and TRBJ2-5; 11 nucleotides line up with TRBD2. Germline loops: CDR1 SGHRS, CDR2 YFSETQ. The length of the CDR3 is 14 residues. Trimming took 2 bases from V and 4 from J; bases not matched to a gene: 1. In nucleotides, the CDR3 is TGCGCCAGCAGCTTTCTAGCGGGAGGAGAGACCCAGTACTTC. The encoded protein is CASSFLAGGETQYF.

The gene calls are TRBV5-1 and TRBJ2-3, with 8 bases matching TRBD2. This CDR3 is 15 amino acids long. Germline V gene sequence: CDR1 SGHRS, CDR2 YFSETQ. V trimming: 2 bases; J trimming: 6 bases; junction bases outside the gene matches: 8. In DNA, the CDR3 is TGCGCCAGCAGCTTAGCGGGAGCCACCCCGGATACGCAGTATTTT. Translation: CASSLAGATPDTQYF.

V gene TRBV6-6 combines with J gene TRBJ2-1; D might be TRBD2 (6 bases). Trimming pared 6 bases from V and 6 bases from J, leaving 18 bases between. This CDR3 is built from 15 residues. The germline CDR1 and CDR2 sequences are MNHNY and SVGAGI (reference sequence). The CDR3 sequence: CASSPLSGDGNEQFF. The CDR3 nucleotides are TGTGCCAGCAGCCCACTATCGGGAGATGGCAATGAGCAGTTCTTC.

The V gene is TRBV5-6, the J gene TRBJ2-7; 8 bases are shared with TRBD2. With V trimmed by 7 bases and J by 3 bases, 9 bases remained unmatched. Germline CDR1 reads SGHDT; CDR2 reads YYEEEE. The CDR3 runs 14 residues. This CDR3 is CASRRGSGNYEQYF. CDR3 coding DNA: TGTGCCAGCCGAAGAGGTAGCGGGAACTACGAGCAGTACTTC.

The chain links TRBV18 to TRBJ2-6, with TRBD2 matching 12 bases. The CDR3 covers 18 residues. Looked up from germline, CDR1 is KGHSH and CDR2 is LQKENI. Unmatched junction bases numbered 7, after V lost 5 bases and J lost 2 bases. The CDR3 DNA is TGTGCCAGCTCAGACCGGACTAGCGGGACTGCTGGGGCCAACGTCCTGACTTTC. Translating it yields CASSDRTSGTAGANVLTF.

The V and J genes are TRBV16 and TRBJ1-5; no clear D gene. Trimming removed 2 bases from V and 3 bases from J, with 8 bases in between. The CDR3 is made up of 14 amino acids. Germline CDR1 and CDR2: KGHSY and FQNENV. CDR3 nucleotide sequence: TGTGCCAGCAGCCAAGGACTGAACAATCAGCCCCAGCATTTT. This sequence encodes CASSQGLNNQPQHF.

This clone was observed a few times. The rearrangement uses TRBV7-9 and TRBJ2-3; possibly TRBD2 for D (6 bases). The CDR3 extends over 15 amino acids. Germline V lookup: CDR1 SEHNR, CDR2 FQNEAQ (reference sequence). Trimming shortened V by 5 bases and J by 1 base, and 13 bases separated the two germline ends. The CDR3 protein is CASSAMGGGTDTQYF. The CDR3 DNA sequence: TGTGCCAGCAGCGCGATGGGCGGGGGCACAGATACGCAGTATTTT. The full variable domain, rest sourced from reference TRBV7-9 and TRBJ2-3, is DTGVSQNPRHKITKRGQNVTFRCDPISEHNRLYWYRQTLGQGPEFLTYFQNEAQLEKSRLLSDRFSAERPKGSFSTLEIQRTEQGDSAMYLCASSAMGGGTDTQYFGPGTRLTVL.

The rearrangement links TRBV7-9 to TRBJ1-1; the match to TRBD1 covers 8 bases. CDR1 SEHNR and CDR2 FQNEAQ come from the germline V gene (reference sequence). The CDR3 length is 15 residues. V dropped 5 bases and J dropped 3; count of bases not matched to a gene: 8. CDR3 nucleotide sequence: TGTGCCAGCAGCCACGACCGGACAGGGCACACTGAAGCTTTCTTT. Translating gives CASSHDRTGHTEAFF. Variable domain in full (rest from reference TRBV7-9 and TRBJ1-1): DTGVSQNPRHKITKRGQNVTFRCDPISEHNRLYWYRQTLGQGPEFLTYFQNEAQLEKSRLLSDRFSAERPKGSFSTLEIQRTEQGDSAMYLCASSHDRTGHTEAFFGQGTRLTVV.

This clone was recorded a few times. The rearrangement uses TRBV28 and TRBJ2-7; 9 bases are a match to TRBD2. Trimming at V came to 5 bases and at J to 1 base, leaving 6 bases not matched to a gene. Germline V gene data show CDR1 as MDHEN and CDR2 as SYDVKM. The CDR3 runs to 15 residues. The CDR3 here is CASSRSGSLSYEQYF. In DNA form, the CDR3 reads TGTGCCAGCAGTCGTAGCGGGAGCCTTTCCTACGAGCAGTACTTC.

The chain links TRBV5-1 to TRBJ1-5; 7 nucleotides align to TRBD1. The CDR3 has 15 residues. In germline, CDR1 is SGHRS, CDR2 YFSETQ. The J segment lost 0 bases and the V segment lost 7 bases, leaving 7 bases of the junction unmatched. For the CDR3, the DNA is TGCGCCAGCCGACTTGGGACAGCTAGCAATCAGCCCCAGCATTTT. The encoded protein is CASRLGTASNQPQHF. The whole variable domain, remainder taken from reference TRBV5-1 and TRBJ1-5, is KAGVTQTPRYLIKTRGQQVTLSCSPISGHRSVSWYQQTPGQGLQFLFEYFSETQRNKGNFPGRFSGRQFSNSRSEMNVSTLELGDSALYLCASRLGTASNQPQHFGDGTRLSIL.